Following are 9 T cell receptor beta chains from one sample sequenced in a study of shared clonotypes between healthy human individuals. The method was immunoSEQ multiplex PCR; TCRdb's version includes in-frame clones alone and lacks a portion of them. The sample shows roughly 2.2 million clones, 85% to 95% of them seen only once. Material: naive CD4+ T cells from PBMCs. Indicated subset: CD45RA+ positively selected. The source of these receptors is a young man in good health. Some clones in this sample may be carry-over from other donors' samples.

The chain has TRBV28 and TRBJ1-2, with D perhaps matching TRBD1 (5 bases). Trimming removed 10 bases at V and 8 bases at J, with 38 bases between. The germline V gene encodes CDR1 MDHEN and CDR2 SYDVKM. The CDR3 is 19 residues long. This chain's CDR3 is CATLGELRAETPSKRGYTF. CDR3 sequence (DNA): TGTGCCACCCTAGGGGAACTCCGGGCAGAAACCCCATCTAAGAGGGGCTACACCTTC.

The V gene is TRBV5-1, the J gene TRBJ2-2; 7 nucleotides align to TRBD1. V shed 5 bases, J shed 2 bases, and the junction held 9 bases outside the gene matches. Germline V gene sequence: CDR1 SGHRS, CDR2 YFSETQ. The CDR3 consists of 16 residues. Here the CDR3 reads CASRPGGQSNTGELFF. CDR3 nucleotides: TGCGCCAGCAGACCTGGGGGACAGAGTAACACCGGGGAGCTGTTTTTT. The variable domain in full, with the rest retrieved from reference TRBV5-1 and TRBJ2-2, is KAGVTQTPRYLIKTRGQQVTLSCSPISGHRSVSWYQQTPGQGLQFLFEYFSETQRNKGNFPGRFSGRQFSNSRSEMNVSTLELGDSALYLCASRPGGQSNTGELFFGEGSRLTVL.

V gene TRBV5-1 combines with J gene TRBJ1-5, with D possibly TRBD1 on 6 matching bases. V was pared by 3 bases and J by 4 bases, with 14 bases between. The CDR3 has 15 amino acids. CDR1 and CDR2 from the germline V gene are SGHRS and YFSETQ. The CDR3 DNA reads TGCGCCAGCAGCTACTCTGGACAGCCAAATCAGCCCCAGCATTTT. Residues: CASSYSGQPNQPQHF. Variable domain in full (rest from reference TRBV5-1 and TRBJ1-5): KAGVTQTPRYLIKTRGQQVTLSCSPISGHRSVSWYQQTPGQGLQFLFEYFSETQRNKGNFPGRFSGRQFSNSRSEMNVSTLELGDSALYLCASSYSGQPNQPQHFGDGTRLSIL.

Comment on this clone: Within the sample, other DNA sequences also encode this same CDR3. The V gene is TRBV5-1, the J gene TRBJ2-7; D not resolved. CDR1 and CDR2 (germline): SGHRS, YFSETQ. The V end lost 5 bases, the J end lost 1 base, and 13 bases lay between the germline ends. The CDR3 contains 14 residues. This CDR3 reads CASSLTSPSYEQYF. DNA for the CDR3: TGCGCCAGCAGTCTTACCTCCCCTTCCTACGAGCAGTACTTC.

This sequence joins TRBV27 and TRBJ2-7; D may correspond to TRBD1 or TRBD2 (5 bases each). The germline gives CDR1 MNHEY, CDR2 SMNVEV (reference sequence). The CDR3 length is 14 residues. The V end lost 1 base, the J end lost 5 bases, and 12 bases lay between the germline ends. Here the CDR3 reads CASSLWGNGHEQYF. Here the CDR3 DNA reads TGTGCCAGCAGTTTATGGGGGAATGGCCACGAGCAGTACTTC.

The CDR3 protein is CASSLGGNNYNEQFF. The CDR3 nucleotides are TGCGCCAGCAGCTTGGGTGGGAATAACTACAATGAGCAGTTCTTC. The chain couples TRBV5-1 to TRBJ2-1; no clear D. CDR1 is SGHRS, CDR2 YFSETQ, per germline. Trimming removed 0 bases from V and 3 bases from J, with 10 bases in between. This CDR3 is 15 amino acids long.

V and J are TRBV19 and TRBJ2-5; D possibly corresponds to TRBD1 (5 bases). The CDR3 runs to 14 residues. Germline-derived CDR1 and CDR2 are LNHDA and SQIVND (reference sequence). V was cut by 4 bases and J by 2 bases, with 11 bases left in between. The CDR3 loop is CASSRDGAQETQYF. The CDR3 coding sequence is TGTGCCAGTAGTAGGGATGGGGCACAAGAGACCCAGTACTTC.

The chain employs TRBV10-2 and TRBJ1-1; no reliable D call. This CDR3 spans 13 amino acids. Germline V gene lookup returns CDR1 WSHSY and CDR2 SAAADI. The V gene lost 3 bases and the J gene lost 2 bases, with 7 bases spanning the gap. The DNA for the CDR3 is TGCGCCAGCAGTGAAGTCCTTAACACTGAAGCTTTCTTT. This gives the protein CASSEVLNTEAFF.

This rearrangement joins TRBV7-8 to TRBJ1-5; D perhaps matches TRBD1 (5 bases). V lost 2 bases and J lost 1, with 9 bases in between. The germline gives CDR1 SGHVS, CDR2 FQNEAQ. This CDR3 is built from 15 residues. The CDR3: CASSLFRVSNQPQHF. Written as DNA, the CDR3 is TGTGCCAGCAGCTTATTCAGGGTCAGCAATCAGCCCCAGCATTTT.